This T cell receptor (beta chain) was captured by sequencing in a study of CXCR3-negative and CXCR3-positive naive CD8 T cells. Whole-study findings and limits: Relative to memory CD8+ cells, whose diversity was much lower, both naive subsets had comparably high diversity. Higher TRB CDR3 hydrophobicity marked CXCR3-positive naive cells relative to CXCR3-negative naive cells. Similar TRBV-TRBJ usage characterized naive CXCR3-negative and CXCR3-positive cells; memory cells differed.

The CDR3 is made up of 15 amino acids. Germline V lookup: CDR1 PRHDT, CDR2 FYEKMQ (reference sequence). At a few hundred thousand cells each, triplicate sorts were carried out for each CD8+ T cell subset. CD45RO-CCR7+CD27+CD95- was the phenotype of naive CD8+ T cells. UMI labels and 5' RACE were used to prepare the TRB cDNA libraries. TCRdb reprocessed the 5' RACE reads and keeps a single row for each CDR3 protein, giving no DNA. The repertoire table contains under 85,000 distinct CDR3 sequences. Concerning this clonotype: The target antigen is unknown.

Input material: naive CXCR3+ CD8+ T cells from blood. The sample's subset: CD45RO-CCR7+CD27+CD95- naive CD8+ T cells expressing CXCR3 (TNR3+). The chain is built from TRBV13 and TRBJ1-1; there is no DNA to check the TCRdb D call of TRBD1. This receptor was obtained from a human donor in good health. Some clones in this sample may be carry-over from other donors' samples. The CDR3 reads CASSSPGRGRTEAFF.